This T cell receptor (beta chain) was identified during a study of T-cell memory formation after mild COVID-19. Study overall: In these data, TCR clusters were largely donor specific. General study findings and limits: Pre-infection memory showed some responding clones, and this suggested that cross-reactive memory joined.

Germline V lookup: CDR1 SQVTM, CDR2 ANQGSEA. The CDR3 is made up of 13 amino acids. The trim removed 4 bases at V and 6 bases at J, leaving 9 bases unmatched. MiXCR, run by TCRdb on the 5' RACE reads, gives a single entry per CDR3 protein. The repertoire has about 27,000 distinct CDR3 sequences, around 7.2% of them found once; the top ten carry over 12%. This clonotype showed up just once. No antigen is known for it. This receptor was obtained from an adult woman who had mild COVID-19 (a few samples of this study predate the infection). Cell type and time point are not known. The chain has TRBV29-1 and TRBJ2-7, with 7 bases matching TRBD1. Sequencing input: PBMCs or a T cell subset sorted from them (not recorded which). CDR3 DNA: TGCAGCGTTGCGGCTCCAGGGGGTTTCGAGCAGTACTTC. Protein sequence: CSVAAPGGFEQYF.